The rows below give T cell receptor beta chains drawn from one sample of a study of blood T cell repertoires in COVID-19. Here immunoSEQ multiplex PCR was the method, and the copy in TCRdb shows in-frame clones only, minus some. The data contain roughly 120,000 clones, roughly 80% of them singletons. Sequences were obtained from peripheral blood. Receptor source: a human donor in a cohort sampled during active or convalescent COVID-19. Each CDR3 is given with its conserved first and last residue. The D gene is left open where the match is weak. Expanded clones are given a class, and other clones once, few, many or no size at all.

TRBJ2-2 | . | once | TRBV21-1 | CASSRLDRGLKGNTGELFF | TGTGCCAGCAGCCGGCTGGACAGGGGGCTTAAGGGGAACACCGGGGAGCTGTTTTTT
TRBJ2-1 | . | . | TRBV12-5 | CASGHHTGHEQFF | TGTGCTAGTGGCCATCACACAGGGCATGAGCAGTTCTTC
TRBJ1-5 | . | . | TRBV28 | CASSLAEPQHF | TGTGCCAGCAGTTTGGCGGAGCCCCAGCATTTT
TRBJ1-1 | TRBD1 | . | TRBV7-2 | CASSFSPGGTEAFF | TGTGCCAGCAGCTTCAGTCCAGGGGGCACTGAAGCTTTCTTT
TRBJ2-7 | . | . | TRBV18 | CASSPDRAGYEQYF | TGTGCCAGCTCACCTGACAGGGCGGGGTACGAGCAGTACTTC
TRBJ1-2 | . | once | TRBV30 | CVVNQLRGYGYTF | TGTGTCGTAAACCAGCTCCGGGGCTATGGCTACACCTTC
TRBJ2-3 | . | . | TRBV18 | CASSPPGLNTDTQYF | TGTGCCAGCTCACCACCGGGACTTAACACAGATACGCAGTATTTT
TRBJ1-1 | TRBD1 | . | TRBV14 | CASSPGQVLGGTEAFF | TGTGCCAGCAGCCCGGGACAGGTCCTTGGGGGCACTGAAGCTTTCTTT
TRBJ1-5 | TRBD1 | . | TRBV2 | CASRPPGQGRNQPQHF | TGTGCCAGCAGGCCCCCAGGACAGGGTAGGAATCAGCCCCAGCATTTT
TRBJ2-7 | . | . | TRBV6-5 | CASRARVPEYEQYF | TGTGCCAGCAGAGCCCGGGTTCCAGAGTACGAGCAGTACTTC
TRBJ2-1 | . | . | TRBV28 | CASSFGLVVNEQFF | TGTGCCAGCAGTTTTGGTCTAGTTGTGAATGAGCAGTTCTTC
TRBJ1-3 | . | . | TRBV13 | CASSLEWENTIYF | TGTGCCAGCAGCTTAGAATGGGAGAACACCATATATTTT
TRBJ2-5 | . | once | TRBV5-4 | CASSFGGPMMETQYF | TGTGCCAGCAGCTTCGGGGGGCCTATGATGGAGACCCAGTACTTC
TRBJ2-3 | . | once | TRBV5-1 | CASSLASTSDTQYF | TGCGCCAGCAGCTTGGCGTCGACTTCGGATACGCAGTATTTT
TRBJ1-2 | . | . | TRBV19 | CASSILSGEHGYTF | TGTGCCAGTAGTATCTTGTCTGGGGAGCATGGCTACACCTTC
TRBJ2-2 | TRBD2 | . | TRBV27 | CASRPLAVTNTGELFF | TGTGCCAGCAGACCTCTAGCGGTCACGAACACCGGGGAGCTGTTTTTT
TRBJ2-7 | TRBD1 | once | TRBV20-1 | CSSGQVYEQYF | TGCAGTTCTGGACAGGTCTACGAGCAGTACTTC
TRBJ1-1 | TRBD1 | . | TRBV25-1 | CASSELSGGRTEAFF | TGTGCCAGCAGTGAATTATCAGGGGGCCGCACTGAAGCTTTCTTT
TRBJ1-1 | . | once | TRBV19 | CASSIRRVNTEAFF | TGTGCCAGTAGTATACGGAGGGTGAACACTGAAGCTTTCTTT
TRBJ1-3 | . | . | TRBV3-1/TRBV3-2 | CASTPQGHPGNTIYF | TGTGCCAGCACCCCTCAGGGACATCCTGGAAACACCATATATTTT
TRBJ1-2 | . | . | TRBV6-5 | CASSYLGYGYTF | TGTGCCAGCAGTTATCTCGGGTATGGCTACACCTTC
TRBJ2-3 | . | . | TRBV5-1 | CASSREPSNTDTQYF | TGCGCCAGCTCCCGGGAGCCTAGCAACACAGATACGCAGTATTTT
TRBJ2-3 | TRBD2 | few | TRBV24-1 | CATRPSGLAGGRDTQYF | TGTGCCACCCGACCATCGGGACTAGCGGGAGGTCGAGATACGCAGTATTTT
TRBJ1-4 | TRBD1 | . | TRBV19 | CASSDRDRLNEKLFF | TGTGCCAGTAGTGACCGGGACAGACTTAATGAAAAACTGTTTTTT
TRBJ1-2 | . | . | TRBV9 | CASSVAGGSYTF | TGTGCCAGCAGCGTAGCGGGGGGAAGCTACACCTTC
TRBJ1-2 | . | . | TRBV7-2 | CASSLSQGGYGYTF | TGTGCCAGCAGCTTATCCCAAGGAGGATACGGCTACACCTTC
TRBJ1-4 | TRBD1 | . | TRBV20-1 | CSASESGTGRSEKLFF | TGCAGTGCTAGTGAATCAGGGACAGGCAGAAGTGAAAAACTGTTTTTT
TRBJ2-5 | TRBD1 | . | TRBV9 | CASSPTGRETQYF | TGTGCCAGCAGCCCGACAGGGAGAGAGACCCAGTACTTC
TRBJ1-3 | . | . | TRBV27 | CASSQTAKYPNSGNTIYF | TGTGCCAGCAGTCAGACAGCGAAGTACCCAAACTCTGGAAACACCATATATTTT
TRBJ2-3 | TRBD2 | . | TRBV6-2/TRBV6-3 | CASSYSSGGPRTDTQYF | TGTGCCAGCAGTTACTCCAGCGGGGGGCCAAGGACAGATACGCAGTATTTT
TRBJ1-2 | TRBD1 | . | TRBV19 | CASRASTGNYGYTF | TGTGCCAGTAGGGCCTCGACAGGGAACTATGGCTACACCTTC
TRBJ2-1 | TRBD2 | . | TRBV6-4 | CATRKPSGSMYNEQFF | TGTGCCACACGAAAGCCTAGCGGGAGTATGTACAATGAGCAGTTCTTC
TRBJ1-1 | . | . | TRBV6-6 | CASQGIMNTEAFF | TGTGCCAGTCAGGGGATAATGAACACTGAAGCTTTCTTT
TRBJ2-1 | TRBD2 | . | TRBV11-3 | CASSQGLAGGRIHNEQFF | TGTGCCAGCAGTCAAGGGCTAGCGGGGGGCCGTATACACAATGAGCAGTTCTTC